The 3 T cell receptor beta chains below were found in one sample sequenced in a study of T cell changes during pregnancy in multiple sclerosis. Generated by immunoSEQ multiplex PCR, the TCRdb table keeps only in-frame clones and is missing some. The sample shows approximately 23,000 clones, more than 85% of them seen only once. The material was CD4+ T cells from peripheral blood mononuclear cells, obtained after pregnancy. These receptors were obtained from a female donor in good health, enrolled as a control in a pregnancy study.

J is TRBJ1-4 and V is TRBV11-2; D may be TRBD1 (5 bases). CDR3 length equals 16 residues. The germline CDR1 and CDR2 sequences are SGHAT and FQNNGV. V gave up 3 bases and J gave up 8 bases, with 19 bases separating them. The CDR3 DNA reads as TGTGCCAGCAGCTTCCTAACTGCCCTCGGGGGGGAAAAACTGTTTTTT. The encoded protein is CASSFLTALGGEKLFF.

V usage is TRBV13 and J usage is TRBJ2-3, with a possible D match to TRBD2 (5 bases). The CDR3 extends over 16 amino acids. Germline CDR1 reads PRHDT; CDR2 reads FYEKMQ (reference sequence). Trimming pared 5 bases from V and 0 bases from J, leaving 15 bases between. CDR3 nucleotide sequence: TGTGCCAGCAGCCCCCGTCCAGGCGGGAGCACAGATACGCAGTATTTT. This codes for CASSPRPGGSTDTQYF.

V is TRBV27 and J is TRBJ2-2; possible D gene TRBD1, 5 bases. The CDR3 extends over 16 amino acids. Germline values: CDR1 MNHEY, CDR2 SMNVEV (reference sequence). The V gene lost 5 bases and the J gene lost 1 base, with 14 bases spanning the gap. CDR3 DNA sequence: TGTGCCAGCAGTCTTATGCAGGGCCTGAACACCGGGGAGCTGTTTTTT. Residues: CASSLMQGLNTGELFF.